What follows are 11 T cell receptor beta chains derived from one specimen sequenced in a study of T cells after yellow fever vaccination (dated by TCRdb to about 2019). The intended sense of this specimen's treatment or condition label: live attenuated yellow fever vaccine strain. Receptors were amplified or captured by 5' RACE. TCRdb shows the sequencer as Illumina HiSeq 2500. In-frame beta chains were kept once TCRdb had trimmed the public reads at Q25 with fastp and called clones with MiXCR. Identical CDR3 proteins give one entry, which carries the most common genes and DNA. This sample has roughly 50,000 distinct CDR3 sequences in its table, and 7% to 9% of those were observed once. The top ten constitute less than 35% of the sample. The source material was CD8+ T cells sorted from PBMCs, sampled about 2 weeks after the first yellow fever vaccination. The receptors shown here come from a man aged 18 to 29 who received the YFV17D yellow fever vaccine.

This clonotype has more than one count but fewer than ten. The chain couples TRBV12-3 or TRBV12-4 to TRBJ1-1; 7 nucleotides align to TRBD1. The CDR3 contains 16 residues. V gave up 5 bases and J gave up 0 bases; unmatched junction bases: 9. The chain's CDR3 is CASSDWTGPMNTEAFF. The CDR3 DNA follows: TGTGCCAGCAGTGACTGGACAGGCCCAATGAACACTGAAGCTTTCTTT.

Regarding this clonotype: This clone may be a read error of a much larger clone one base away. CDR3 sequence reads: CASIYRDRYNEQFF. The CDR3 DNA sequence: TGTGCCAGCATCTACCGGGACAGATACAATGAGCAGTTCTTC. This rearrangement joins TRBV7-9 to TRBJ2-1, with TRBD1 matching over 7 bases. Trimming at V came to 7 bases and at J to 4 bases, leaving 7 bases not matched to a gene. This CDR3 is built from 14 residues. The germline V gene has CDR1 SEHNR and CDR2 FQNEAQ (reference sequence).

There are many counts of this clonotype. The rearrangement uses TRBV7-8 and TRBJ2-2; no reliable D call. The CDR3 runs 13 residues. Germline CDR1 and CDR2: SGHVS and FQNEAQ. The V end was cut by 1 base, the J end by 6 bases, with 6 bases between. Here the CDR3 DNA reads TGTGCCAGCAGCTTAGTTTCATCCGGGGAGCTGTTTTTT. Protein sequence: CASSLVSSGELFF.

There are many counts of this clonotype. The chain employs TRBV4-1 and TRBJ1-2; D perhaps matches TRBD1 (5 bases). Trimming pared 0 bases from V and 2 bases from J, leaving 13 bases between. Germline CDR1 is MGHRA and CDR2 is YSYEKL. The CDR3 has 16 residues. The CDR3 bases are TGCGCCAGCAGCCAAGATACGACAGCCCTCAACTATGGCTACACCTTC. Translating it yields CASSQDTTALNYGYTF.

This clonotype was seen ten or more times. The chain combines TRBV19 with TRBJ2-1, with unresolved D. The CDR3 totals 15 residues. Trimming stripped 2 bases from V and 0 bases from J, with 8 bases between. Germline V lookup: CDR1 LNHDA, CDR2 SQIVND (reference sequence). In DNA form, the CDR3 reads TGTGCCAGTAGTATAACCGAAGTCTCCTACAATGAGCAGTTCTTC. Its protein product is CASSITEVSYNEQFF.

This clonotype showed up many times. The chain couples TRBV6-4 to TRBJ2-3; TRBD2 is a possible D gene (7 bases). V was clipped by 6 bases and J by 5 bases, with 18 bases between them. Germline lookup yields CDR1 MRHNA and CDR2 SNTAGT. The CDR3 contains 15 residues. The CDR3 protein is CASSESLGGQDTQYF. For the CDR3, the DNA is TGTGCCAGCAGCGAATCATTGGGGGGGCAAGATACGCAGTATTTT.

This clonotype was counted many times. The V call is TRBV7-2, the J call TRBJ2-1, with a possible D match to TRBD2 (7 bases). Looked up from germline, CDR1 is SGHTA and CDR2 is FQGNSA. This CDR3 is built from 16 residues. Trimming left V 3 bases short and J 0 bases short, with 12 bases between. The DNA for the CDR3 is TGTGCCAGCAGCTTCTGGGGGGGCCTCTCCTACAATGAGCAGTTCTTC. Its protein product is CASSFWGGLSYNEQFF.

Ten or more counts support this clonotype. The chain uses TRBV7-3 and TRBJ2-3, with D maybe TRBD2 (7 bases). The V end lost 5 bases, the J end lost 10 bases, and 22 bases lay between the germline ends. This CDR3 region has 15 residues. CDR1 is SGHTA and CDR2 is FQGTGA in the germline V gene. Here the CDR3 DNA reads TGTGCCAGCAGCCCCACGGCGGGGGCCCCTTTTGCGCAGTATTTT. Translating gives CASSPTAGAPFAQYF.

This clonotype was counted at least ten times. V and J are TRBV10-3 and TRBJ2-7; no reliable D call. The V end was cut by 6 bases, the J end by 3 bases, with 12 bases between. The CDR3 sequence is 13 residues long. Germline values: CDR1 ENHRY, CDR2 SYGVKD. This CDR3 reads CAIRGAVNYEQYF. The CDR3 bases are TGTGCCATCAGAGGCGCAGTAAACTACGAGCAGTACTTC.

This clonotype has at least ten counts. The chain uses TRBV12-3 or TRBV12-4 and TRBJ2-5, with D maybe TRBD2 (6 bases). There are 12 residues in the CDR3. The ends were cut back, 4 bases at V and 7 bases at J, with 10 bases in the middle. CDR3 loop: CASSWGGRTQYF. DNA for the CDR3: TGTGCCAGCAGTTGGGGAGGTAGGACCCAGTACTTC.

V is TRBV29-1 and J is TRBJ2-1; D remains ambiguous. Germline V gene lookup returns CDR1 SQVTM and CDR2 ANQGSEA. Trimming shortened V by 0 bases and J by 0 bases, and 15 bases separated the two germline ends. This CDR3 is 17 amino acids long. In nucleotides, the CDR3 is TGCAGCGTTGAAGATCTTCCCCTTGATGGCTCCTACAATGAGCAGTTCTTC. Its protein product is CSVEDLPLDGSYNEQFF.